This T cell receptor beta chain appears in the sequencing data of a study of blood T cell repertoires in COVID-19. The germline V gene has CDR1 GTSNPN and CDR2 SVGIG (reference sequence). With V trimmed by 5 bases and J by 4 bases, 1 base remained unmatched. CDR3 size: 12 residues. This clone was picked up one time. Only in-frame clones appear in the TCRdb table, and some are missing; sequencing was by immunoSEQ multiplex PCR. The profile covers 150,000 to 200,000 clones, with 88% appearing a single time and 20% to 30% taken by the ten largest. The origin of this receptor is a man aged 55 to 69 with acute or convalescent COVID-19. V is TRBV30 and J is TRBJ1-3, with 8 bases that match TRBD1. The sequencing sample was made of peripheral blood. The CDR3 coding sequence is TGTGCCTGGGGACAGGGCGGAAACACCATATATTTT. Translating gives CAWGQGGNTIYF.